The 23 T cell receptor beta chains presented below share a single source sample, sequenced in a study of cytomegalovirus exposure and HLA in healthy donors. Vbeta (60) and Jbeta (13) primers were used in the PCR. Repertoires were generated with immunoSEQ multiplex PCR, while TCRdb's copy carries only in-frame clones and drops some. The table shows about 78,000 clones, with under 70% occurring only once. What was sequenced was PBMCs. Receptor source: a man younger than 40 in good health and CMV-seropositive.

In its sample, this clone was seen a few times. The CDR3 region is CASSDSEGGGYTF. The DNA of the CDR3 is TGTGCCAGCAGTGACTCAGAAGGGGGTGGCTACACCTTC. This chain uses TRBV6-4 with TRBJ1-2, with D possibly being TRBD1 (6 bases). The V end lost 0 bases, the J end lost 7 bases, and 9 bases lay between the germline ends. The CDR3 is 13 amino acids. In germline, CDR1 is MRHNA, CDR2 SNTAGT.

The chain is built from TRBV5-4 and TRBJ2-7; TRBD2 matches 8 bases. Trimming at V came to 3 bases and at J to 12 bases, leaving 14 bases not matched to a gene. The germline V gene encodes CDR1 SGHNT and CDR2 YYREEE (reference sequence). CDR3 length: 14 residues. Written as DNA, the CDR3 is TGTGCCAGCAGCTCGAACGGGACTAGGGGAGATCGGTACTTC. This gives the protein CASSSNGTRGDRYF.

The rearrangement links TRBV7-3 to TRBJ2-5; perhaps TRBD2 as D (5 bases). CDR1 is SGHTA, CDR2 FQGTGA, per germline. V was trimmed by 5 bases and J by 5 bases, leaving 15 bases between them. This CDR3 is built from 14 residues. CDR3 sequence reads: CASSRNPRGETQYF. As DNA, the CDR3 is TGTGCCAGCAGCCGAAATCCCAGAGGGGAGACCCAGTACTTC.

The J gene is TRBJ2-2, the V gene TRBV6-1; 8 bases fit TRBD2. This CDR3 region has 16 residues. Germline CDR1 reads MNHNS; CDR2 reads SASEGT. V dropped 2 bases and J dropped 4; count of bases not matched to a gene: 6. Here the CDR3 reads CASSETGGWLTGELFF. In DNA form, the CDR3 reads TGTGCCAGCAGTGAAACGGGAGGGTGGCTCACCGGGGAGCTGTTTTTT.

The chain carries TRBV29-1 and TRBJ2-2; D is uncertain. There are 14 residues in the CDR3. The germline V gene has CDR1 SQVTM and CDR2 ANQGSEA. V was shortened by 5 bases and J by 0 bases, with 10 bases between the two germline ends. The CDR3 protein is CSVLWSPNTGELFF. DNA for the CDR3: TGCAGCGTTTTGTGGAGCCCGAACACCGGGGAGCTGTTTTTT.

There are a few counts of this clone. The chain couples TRBV19 to TRBJ2-7; a possible D gene is TRBD2 (6 bases). V was clipped by 1 base and J by 5 bases, with 15 bases between them. Germline lookup yields CDR1 LNHDA and CDR2 SQIVND (reference sequence). The CDR3 covers 15 residues. The DNA of the CDR3 is TGTGCCAGTAGTATAGCGGCGGGACCCTGGGACGAGCAGTACTTC. Its translation is CASSIAAGPWDEQYF.

V gene TRBV9 combines with J gene TRBJ2-1, with D tentatively TRBD1 (6 bases). CDR3 size: 14 residues. Germline lookup yields CDR1 SGDLS and CDR2 YYNGEE. V gave up 4 bases and J gave up 8 bases, with 16 bases separating them. The CDR3 DNA sequence: TGTGCCAGCAGCCCCAGGACAGCCGGGGATGAGCAGTTCTTC. Protein: CASSPRTAGDEQFF.

The chain links TRBV7-8 to TRBJ2-3; possible D gene TRBD2, 5 bases. Germline CDR1 is SGHVS and CDR2 is FQNEAQ. The V and J ends lost 4 bases and 0 bases respectively, with 14 bases between them. This CDR3 contains 16 residues. The CDR3 reads CASSSRGGISTDTQYF. The CDR3 nucleotides read TGTGCCAGCAGCTCCCGGGGTGGGATTAGCACAGATACGCAGTATTTT. The variable domain in full, with the rest retrieved from reference TRBV7-8 and TRBJ2-3, is GAGVSQSPRYKVAKRGQDVALRCDPISGHVSLFWYQQALGQGPEFLTYFQNEAQLDKSGLPSDRFFAERPEGSVSTLKIQRTQQEDSAVYLCASSSRGGISTDTQYFGPGTRLTVL.

The chain is built from TRBV9 and TRBJ2-1; 12 bases match TRBD2. The CDR3 contains 13 residues. J gave up 9 bases and V 4 bases, and 2 bases lay outside the gene matches. Germline loops: CDR1 SGDLS, CDR2 YYNGEE. The CDR3 spells CASSPGLAGEQFF. CDR3 coding DNA: TGTGCCAGCAGCCCGGGACTAGCGGGTGAGCAGTTCTTC. The entire variable domain, with the rest obtained from reference TRBV9 and TRBJ2-1, is as follows: DSGVTQTPKHLITATGQRVTLRCSPRSGDLSVYWYQQSLDQGLQFLIQYYNGEERAKGNILERFSAQQFPDLHSELNLSSLELGDSALYFCASSPGLAGEQFFGPGTRLTVL.

In its sample, this clone was seen once. CDR3 bases: TGTGCCAGCAGCTTAGGACAGCGCTCAATCTACGAGCAGTACTTC. Protein: CASSLGQRSIYEQYF. The rearrangement uses TRBV11-2 and TRBJ2-7, with TRBD1 as a possible D gene (5 bases). Germline values: CDR1 SGHAT, CDR2 FQNNGV. The CDR3 extends over 15 amino acids. The V end was cut by 1 base, the J end by 3 bases, with 13 bases between.

This chain links TRBV7-9 with TRBJ2-7, with D possibly being TRBD2 (6 bases). CDR1 is SEHNR, CDR2 FQNEAQ, per germline (reference sequence). The CDR3 consists of 17 residues. The V end was cut by 4 bases, the J end by 3 bases, with 22 bases between. The CDR3 protein is CASSSHRAVAGIYEQYF. CDR3 DNA sequence: TGTGCCAGCAGCTCCCACCGAGCCGTTGCGGGGATCTACGAGCAGTACTTC.

This clone has more than one count but fewer than ten. The chain combines TRBV7-2 with TRBJ1-2, with D possibly TRBD1 on 5 matching bases. Trimming removed 4 bases from V and 5 bases from J, with 11 bases in between. There are 13 residues in the CDR3. Germline CDR1 reads SGHTA; CDR2 reads FQGNSA. The CDR3 protein is CASSSKAGYGYTF. The CDR3, as DNA: TGTGCCAGCAGCTCTAAGGCAGGGTATGGCTACACCTTC. The full variable domain, with the rest looked up from reference TRBV7-2 and TRBJ1-2, is GAGVSQSPSNKVTEKGKDVELRCDPISGHTALYWYRQSLGQGLEFLIYFQGNSAPDKSGLPSDRFSAERTGGSVSTLTIQRTQQEDSAVYLCASSSKAGYGYTFGSGTRLTVV.

Only a few counts were recorded for this clone. V gene TRBV28 combines with J gene TRBJ2-2; 12 bases are shared with TRBD1. The V gene end was trimmed by 5 bases and the J gene end by 6 bases; junction bases not matched to a gene: 4. The CDR3 has 15 residues. Germline loops: CDR1 MDHEN, CDR2 SYDVKM. CDR3 amino acids: CASSGTGGLSGELFF. The CDR3 nucleotides read TGTGCCAGCAGTGGGACAGGGGGCTTATCCGGGGAGCTGTTTTTT. Variable domain in full (rest from reference TRBV28 and TRBJ2-2): DVKVTQSSRYLVKRTGEKVFLECVQDMDHENMFWYRQDPGLGLRLIYFSYDVKMKEKGDIPEGYSVSREKKERFSLILESASTNQTSMYLCASSGTGGLSGELFFGEGSRLTVL.

This chain joins TRBV9 and TRBJ2-7; a weak D match, TRBD2 (6 bases). This CDR3 has 15 amino acids. CDR1 SGDLS and CDR2 YYNGEE come from the germline V gene. V lost 0 bases, J lost 1 base, and 11 bases lay in between. The CDR3 here is CASSVVDGSSYEQYF. The CDR3 region has the DNA TGTGCCAGCAGCGTAGTCGACGGGAGTTCCTACGAGCAGTACTTC.

The rearrangement uses TRBV10-3 and TRBJ2-7, with 11 bases lining up with TRBD2. The CDR3 runs 17 residues. Trimming removed 3 bases from V and 3 bases from J; junction bases left unmatched: 10. The germline CDR1 and CDR2 sequences are ENHRY and SYGVKD. CDR3 nucleotide sequence: TGTGCCATCAGTGATATGACTAGCGGGAAGAGGTTCTACGAGCAGTACTTC. Translating it yields CAISDMTSGKRFYEQYF.

J is TRBJ1-1 and V is TRBV29-1; D uncertain. The germline CDR1 and CDR2 sequences are SQVTM and ANQGSEA. V lost 4 bases to trimming and J lost 2 bases, with 11 bases between them. This CDR3 is built from 13 residues. The CDR3 spells CSVGIQANTEAFF. In DNA, the CDR3 is TGCAGCGTTGGAATCCAGGCCAACACTGAAGCTTTCTTT.

This clone is a singleton in its sample. The genes are TRBV5-4 and TRBJ1-3; 7 bases align to TRBD1. Germline values: CDR1 SGHNT, CDR2 YYREEE (reference sequence). J was trimmed by 0 bases and V by 0 bases; bases with no gene match: 6. CDR3 length equals 17 residues. The CDR3 DNA sequence: TGTGCCAGCAGCTTGGGGGGACAGATTACCTCTGGAAACACCATATATTTT. Its protein product is CASSLGGQITSGNTIYF.

This clone was counted between two and nine times. The genes are TRBV19 and TRBJ1-1; D unresolved. CDR1 and CDR2 from the germline V gene are LNHDA and SQIVND (reference sequence). The CDR3 has 16 residues. V lost 3 bases, J lost 1 base, and 15 bases lay in between. CDR3 DNA sequence: TGTGCCAGTAGTATTTATCGGGAGAGGAAGAACACTGAAGCTTTCTTT. Translation: CASSIYRERKNTEAFF.

The chain employs TRBV10-1 and TRBJ2-3; TRBD2 agrees at 9 bases. The germline gives CDR1 WNHNN, CDR2 SYGVQD (reference sequence). The trim removed 3 bases at V and 0 bases at J, leaving 4 bases unmatched. The CDR3 runs to 16 residues. The CDR3 spells CASSDIAGASTDTQYF. The DNA for the CDR3 is TGCGCCAGCAGTGACATAGCGGGGGCGAGCACAGATACGCAGTATTTT.

The V gene is TRBV6-5, the J gene TRBJ2-7; D possibly corresponds to TRBD2 (6 bases). The germline V and J ends were trimmed by 4 bases and 1 base, with 14 bases remaining between them. The germline gives CDR1 MNHEY, CDR2 SVGAGI. The CDR3 has 15 amino acids. The DNA for the CDR3 is TGTGCCAGCAGTTCACCCAGGGAGGAGTCCTACGAGCAGTACTTC. Translated, it gives CASSSPREESYEQYF.

The V and J genes are TRBV5-6 and TRBJ1-2, with 10 bases lining up with TRBD1. This CDR3 contains 18 residues. Germline lookup yields CDR1 SGHDT and CDR2 YYEEEE. Losses at the gene ends were 0 bases for V and 4 bases for J; bases not matched to a gene: 12. CDR3 DNA sequence: TGTGCCAGCAGCTTGGCTCTGGGACAGGGGCTTGGTGGCTATGGCTACACCTTC. Protein: CASSLALGQGLGGYGYTF.

This chain uses TRBV2 with TRBJ1-1; maybe TRBD1 (5 bases). Trimming took off 6 bases at V and 5 bases at J, with 13 bases between the two ends. Per the germline V gene, CDR1 is SNHLY and CDR2 is FYNNEI. This CDR3 is built from 13 residues. This chain's CDR3 is CASSQGEGTEAFF. The CDR3 nucleotides are TGTGCCAGCAGCCAAGGGGAGGGAACTGAAGCTTTCTTT.

V and J are TRBV30 and TRBJ1-1; 7 bases align to TRBD1. J was trimmed by 1 base and V by 3 bases; bases with no gene match: 5. Germline CDR1 is GTSNPN and CDR2 is SVGIG (reference sequence). The CDR3 runs 14 residues. The CDR3 nucleotides are TGTGCCTGGAGCATGGGACAGCAGAACACTGAAGCTTTCTTT. Residues: CAWSMGQQNTEAFF.